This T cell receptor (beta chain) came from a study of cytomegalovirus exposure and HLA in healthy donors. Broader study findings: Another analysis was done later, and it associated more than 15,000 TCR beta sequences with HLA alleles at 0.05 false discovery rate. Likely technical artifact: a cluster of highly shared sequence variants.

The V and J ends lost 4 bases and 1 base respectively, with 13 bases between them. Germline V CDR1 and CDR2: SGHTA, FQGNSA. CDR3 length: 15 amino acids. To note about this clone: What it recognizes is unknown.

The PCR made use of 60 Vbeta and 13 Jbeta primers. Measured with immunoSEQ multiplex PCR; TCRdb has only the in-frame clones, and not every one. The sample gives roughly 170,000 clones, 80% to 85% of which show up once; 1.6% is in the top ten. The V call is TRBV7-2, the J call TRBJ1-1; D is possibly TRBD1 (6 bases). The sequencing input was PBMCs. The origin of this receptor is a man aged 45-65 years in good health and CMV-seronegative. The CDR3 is CASSSQGHQNTEAFF. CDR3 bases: TGTGCCAGCAGCTCCCAGGGACACCAGAACACTGAAGCTTTCTTT.